Included here is one TCR beta chain sequence, with context. This specimen comes from a study of technical replicates of blood from a handful of donors. CDR1 is SGHRS and CDR2 is YFSETQ in the germline V gene. J lost 7 bases, V lost 2 bases, and 8 bases had no gene match. The CDR3 is 15 amino acids. Generated by immunoSEQ multiplex PCR, the TCRdb table keeps only in-frame clones and is missing some. The top ten hold roughly 0.2% of the sample, which has around 69,000 clones, approximately 96% seen once. The TCR was taken from a human donor in good health. The chain combines TRBV5-1 with TRBJ2-1; 8 bases map to TRBD1. The sample comprised T cells isolated from PBMCs. CDR3 region: CASSLVGQGRNEQFF. The CDR3 bases are TGCGCCAGCAGCTTAGTAGGACAGGGTAGGAATGAGCAGTTCTTC.